These 6 T cell receptor beta chains originate from one sample sequenced in a study of immune evolution from preneoplasia to lung adenocarcinoma. Produced via immunoSEQ multiplex PCR; TCRdb's table is partial and in-frame only. This sample has some 9,400 clones, with approximately 78% found just once. The specimen sequenced was FFPE lung adenocarcinoma in situ tissue. Every receptor here comes from a person aged 65 to 85 with lung adenocarcinoma.

V is TRBV5-1 and J is TRBJ1-1, with D maybe TRBD1 (6 bases). V gave up 4 bases and J gave up 4 bases, with 14 bases separating them. This CDR3 has 14 amino acids. The V gene's germline CDR1 is SGHRS and CDR2 YFSETQ. In DNA form, the CDR3 reads TGCGCCAGCAGCCAAGGGACATCGGGCACTGAAGCTTTCTTT. This encodes CASSQGTSGTEAFF.

This clone came up once. The chain recombines TRBV7-2 with TRBJ2-3; D gene unclear. Germline CDR1 reads SGHTA; CDR2 reads FQGNSA. The V gene lost 2 bases and the J gene lost 5 bases, with 5 bases spanning the gap. The CDR3 is 12 residues long. The CDR3 DNA follows: TGTGCCAGCAGCTTATCCAAAGATACGCAGTATTTT. Protein product: CASSLSKDTQYF.

The chain recombines TRBV5-6 with TRBJ2-4; possibly TRBD1 or TRBD2 for D (5 bases each). CDR3 size: 13 residues. V lost 5 bases and J 2 bases, leaving 8 bases between the germline ends. Germline assignment: CDR1 SGHDT and CDR2 YYEEEE. The DNA of the CDR3 is TGTGCCAGCAGTGGGGGATCCAAAAACATTCAGTACTTC. Amino acids: CASSGGSKNIQYF.

This chain uses TRBV6-5 with TRBJ2-1; TRBD2 aligns across 8 bases. Germline trimming cut 8 bases from V and 4 bases from J; bases unmatched to any gene: 10. Looked up from germline, CDR1 is MNHEY and CDR2 is SVGAGI. There are 15 residues in the CDR3. CDR3 amino acids: CASSYNSGSYNEQFF. The DNA for the CDR3 is TGTGCCAGCTCTTACAACAGCGGGAGTTACAATGAGCAGTTCTTC.

This clone was counted only a few times. V is TRBV4-2 and J is TRBJ1-3; D may be TRBD1 (6 bases). Germline V gene data show CDR1 as LGHNA and CDR2 as YNFKEQ. CDR3 length equals 18 residues. Between the trimmed V and J ends, which lost 0 bases and 0 bases, there was a span of 15 bases. The CDR3 reads CASSQDAVGQPSGNTIYF. The CDR3 nucleotides read TGTGCCAGCAGCCAAGACGCCGTAGGACAGCCCTCTGGAAACACCATATATTTT.

The chain has TRBV5-1 and TRBJ2-2; 7 nucleotides line up with TRBD2. V lost 2 bases and J lost 1; bases outside the gene matches: 5. Per the germline V gene, CDR1 is SGHRS and CDR2 is YFSETQ. This CDR3 is 16 amino acids long. CDR3 region: CASSFLAGGNTGELFF. CDR3 bases: TGCGCCAGCAGCTTTTTAGCGGGTGGGAACACCGGGGAGCTGTTTTTT.